This entry lists 19 T cell receptor beta chains sequenced from one sample in a study of blood T cells in healthy people across ages. The use of a sample-barcoded 5' primer and a J-beta primer mix characterized a second PCR of about 7 to 12 cycles. TCRdb reanalysed the 5' RACE reads using MiXCR and keeps one entry per CDR3 protein. The sample shows some 920,000 distinct CDR3 sequences, just over 50% of them seen only once. Sequenced material: blood. All receptors come from a woman aged 55-69 years in good health.

As regards this clonotype: One end of the junction fails to match germline, which may point to a read error. The rearrangement links TRBV7-9 to TRBJ2-3, with unresolved D. CDR1 and CDR2 from the germline V gene are SEHNR and FQNEAQ (reference sequence). This CDR3 is 13 amino acids long. CDR3 sequence: CAGSSRAGDTQYF. The CDR3 DNA reads as TGTGCCGGCAGCTCGAGAGCTGGGGATACGCAGTATTTT.

This chain links TRBV4-3 with TRBJ2-1; D may match TRBD1 or TRBD2 (5 bases each). Germline V gives CDR1 LGHNA, CDR2 YSLEER. The CDR3 consists of 15 residues. V lost 1 base and J 6 bases, leaving 13 bases between the germline ends. CDR3 nucleotides: TGCGCCAGCAGCCAAGTTGGTGGGGGTAGCAATGAGCAGTTCTTC. Its protein is CASSQVGGGSNEQFF.

The genes are TRBV28 and TRBJ2-6; tentatively, D is TRBD1 or TRBD2 (5 bases each). Germline V gene sequence: CDR1 MDHEN, CDR2 SYDVKM. The CDR3 contains 15 residues. The CDR3 protein is CATLVGGSGANVLTF. The CDR3 DNA reads TGTGCGACTTTAGTTGGGGGTTCTGGGGCCAACGTCCTGACTTTC.

This clonotype was observed a few times. This chain uses TRBV7-2 with TRBJ2-3, with a weak D call TRBD2 (5 bases). Trimming removed 5 bases at V and 2 bases at J, with 11 bases between. Germline V lookup: CDR1 SGHTA, CDR2 FQGNSA. The CDR3 spans 14 residues. DNA for the CDR3: TGTGCCAGCAGCGCTGGAGCGGACACAGATACGCAGTATTTT. It specifies CASSAGADTDTQYF. Together with reference TRBV7-2 and TRBJ2-3, the CDR3 gives the full variable domain: GAGVSQSPSNKVTEKGKDVELRCDPISGHTALYWYRQSLGQGLEFLIYFQGNSAPDKSGLPSDRFSAERTGGSVSTLTIQRTQQEDSAVYLCASSAGADTDTQYFGPGTRLTVL.

Notes on this clonotype: A junction end diverges from the germline sequence, so it may reflect a read error. The chain employs TRBV12-3 or TRBV12-4 and TRBJ2-3, with D perhaps given as TRBD1 or TRBD2 (5 bases each). The CDR3 has 12 amino acids. The CDR3 protein is CASSLGRDKQYF. CDR3 DNA sequence: TGTGCCAGCAGTTTGGGACGGGATAAGCAGTATTTT.

This clonotype was seen repeatedly, ten times or more. The chain combines TRBV12-3 or TRBV12-4 with TRBJ2-7; a possible D gene is TRBD1 (5 bases). V lost 3 bases to trimming and J lost 6 bases, with 6 bases between them. The CDR3 contains 11 residues. CDR3 sequence: CASSFRGEQYF. CDR3 DNA sequence: TGTGCCAGCAGTTTTAGGGGCGAGCAGTACTTC.

The rearrangement joins TRBV7-9 to TRBJ1-5; 12 positions agree with TRBD1. CDR1 is SEHNR, CDR2 FQNEAQ, per germline (reference sequence). This CDR3 is 16 amino acids long. Trimming removed 5 bases from V and 3 bases from J; junction bases left unmatched: 5. CDR3 residues: CASSPGQGANNQPQHF. Here the CDR3 DNA reads TGTGCCAGCAGCCCGGGACAGGGGGCGAACAATCAGCCCCAGCATTTT.

J is TRBJ2-1 and V is TRBV4-1; D unresolved. This CDR3 contains 11 residues. Looked up from germline, CDR1 is MGHRA and CDR2 is YSYEKL. Deletions cut 2 bases from V and 9 bases from J, with 5 bases between. The CDR3 spells CASSQWGEQFF. The DNA for the CDR3 is TGCGCCAGCAGCCAATGGGGTGAGCAGTTCTTC.

The V gene is TRBV6-2 or TRBV6-3, the J gene TRBJ2-7; the D gene is possibly TRBD2 (5 bases). Germline V gene lookup returns CDR1 MNHEY and CDR2 SVGEGT. The V and J ends lost 6 bases and 1 base respectively, with 16 bases between them. The CDR3 length is 15 residues. The CDR3 DNA follows: TGTGCCAGCAGATCAACCCCGGACTGGTCCTACGAGCAGTACTTC. Amino acid sequence: CASRSTPDWSYEQYF.

The chain carries TRBV15 and TRBJ2-5; D is perhaps TRBD2 (6 bases). CDR1 LNHNV and CDR2 YYDKDF come from the germline V gene (reference sequence). Trimming stripped 3 bases from V and 0 bases from J, with 8 bases between. This CDR3 contains 14 residues. As DNA, the CDR3 is TGTGCCACCAGCAGGGGACTGAACCAAGAGACCCAGTACTTC. As protein: CATSRGLNQETQYF.

The chain combines TRBV19 with TRBJ1-2; no clear D. The CDR3 length is 13 residues. From germline, CDR1 is LNHDA and CDR2 SQIVND (reference sequence). V was cut by 4 bases and J by 3 bases, with 9 bases left in between. CDR3 DNA: TGTGCCAGTAGTAACTCCGGACACTATGGCTACACCTTC. Encoded protein: CASSNSGHYGYTF.

DNA for the CDR3: TGTGCCAGCAGATACGACGGGTACGAGCAGTACTTC. Translated: CASRYDGYEQYF. This rearrangement joins TRBV2 to TRBJ2-4; D is undetermined. The J call is uncertain, as TRBJ2-7 better fits the DNA end. The CDR3 runs to 12 residues. In germline, CDR1 is SNHLY, CDR2 FYNNEI.

This chain connects TRBV18 to TRBJ2-3; 10 bases are a match to TRBD2. Germline loops: CDR1 KGHSH, CDR2 LQKENI. V was pared by 6 bases and J by 2 bases, with 5 bases of the junction left unmatched. The CDR3 is 15 amino acids. The CDR3 bases are TGTGCCAGCTCCAGGACTAGCGGAGCCACAGATACGCAGTATTTT. Its protein product is CASSRTSGATDTQYF.

This clonotype was picked up a small number of times. This chain joins TRBV20-1 and TRBJ2-1; D is perhaps TRBD2 (6 bases). The germline V and J ends were trimmed by 3 bases and 9 bases, with 6 bases remaining between them. This CDR3 is 10 amino acids long. Germline CDR1 reads DFQATT; CDR2 reads SNEGSKA (reference sequence). The CDR3 is CSARRGEQFF. CDR3 sequence (DNA): TGCAGTGCTAGGCGGGGTGAGCAGTTCTTC.

As to this clonotype: With a much larger clone just one base away, this may be a read error. The rearrangement uses TRBV4-3 and TRBJ2-7; maybe TRBD1 (6 bases). The germline gives CDR1 LGHNA, CDR2 YSLEER. With 3 bases removed from V and 6 bases from J, the gap between germline ends came to 15 bases. The CDR3 runs 14 residues. For the CDR3, the DNA is TGCGCCAGCAGCCATGATAGTCTAGGGGGCGAGCAGTACTTC. Translated, it gives CASSHDSLGGEQYF.

J is TRBJ1-5 and V is TRBV6-1; D is unresolved. Per the germline V gene, CDR1 is MNHNS and CDR2 is SASEGT. Trimming pared 3 bases from V and 2 bases from J, leaving 11 bases between. This CDR3 has 15 residues. The CDR3 protein is CASSERGGGNQPQHF. In DNA, the CDR3 is TGTGCCAGCAGTGAGCGGGGAGGCGGCAATCAGCCCCAGCATTTT.

V gene TRBV29-1 combines with J gene TRBJ2-7; TRBD2 matches at 7 bases. Germline CDR1 is SQVTM and CDR2 is ANQGSEA. Trimming at V came to 4 bases and at J to 5 bases, leaving 8 bases not matched to a gene. The CDR3 consists of 13 residues. For the CDR3, the DNA is TGCAGCGTTGTTCGGGGGGACCTTCACGAGCAGTACTTC. As protein: CSVVRGDLHEQYF.

The rearrangement uses TRBV6-1 and TRBJ1-5; TRBD1 aligns across 9 bases. With V trimmed by 6 bases and J by 3 bases, 6 bases remained unmatched. Germline V gives CDR1 MNHNS, CDR2 SASEGT. This CDR3 spans 15 amino acids. CDR3 loop: CASRQTGGANQPQHF. The CDR3, as DNA: TGTGCCAGCAGACAAACAGGGGGCGCCAATCAGCCCCAGCATTTT.

The J gene is TRBJ2-1, the V gene TRBV18; D gene ambiguous. CDR3 size: 12 residues. CDR1 is KGHSH, CDR2 LQKENI, per germline. V lost 0 bases to trimming and J lost 12 bases, with 9 bases between them. The CDR3 here is CASSPPGMGQFF. The DNA of the CDR3 is TGTGCCAGCTCACCACCCGGCATGGGGCAGTTCTTC.